The T cell receptor beta chain described here comes from a study of cytomegalovirus exposure and HLA in healthy donors. Overall study findings and caveats: Reportedly, HLA-A and HLA-B alleles of most subjects were accurately predicted from TCR beta. The classifier, whose performance was assessed in both the original and validation cohorts, reportedly diagnosed cytomegalovirus status with high specificity and sensitivity.

Germline loops: CDR1 MNHEY, CDR2 SMNVEV (reference sequence). The CDR3 loop spans 14 amino acids. The sample holds one count of this clone. Its antigen is unknown. Primers for the PCR totalled 60 Vbeta and 13 Jbeta. How the authors handled the data: As a later analysis found, there were 80 million or so unique TCR beta chains, of which approximately 10 million were shared. Measured with immunoSEQ multiplex PCR; TCRdb has only the in-frame clones, and not every one. V, J and clone size reflect that table, while D and trimming were determined from the DNA. This table holds about 170,000 clones, roughly 80% found once.

Sequenced material: PBMCs. The origin of this receptor is a male donor in good health and CMV-seronegative. This chain connects TRBV27 to TRBJ2-5; D might be TRBD1 (5 bases). The J call may be in error: the DNA end matches TRBJ2-7 better. The CDR3 loop reads CASSLWERGYEQYF. The CDR3 DNA is TGTGCCAGCAGTTTATGGGAAAGGGGTTACGAGCAGTACTTC.